These T cell receptor beta chains were read from a single sample in a study of blood T cell repertoires in COVID-19. The table came from immunoSEQ multiplex PCR; TCRdb's copy has only in-frame clones and leaves some out. The top ten clones hold roughly 2.1% of a sample with roughly 90,000 clones, around 90% of them seen once. The sample was peripheral blood. Every receptor here comes from a man in his forties or fifties with acute or convalescent COVID-19. Both conserved end residues are part of each CDR3. Each record gives: J gene, V gene, D gene, clone size, CDR3 protein, CDR3 DNA. A D gene is named only where the DNA matches it firmly. Clone sizes are given selectively: once, few, many, or a class where the clone is expanded.

TRBJ2-5 TRBV18 TRBD2 - CASSPPRIAGHQETQYF TGTGCCAGCTCACCACCGCGGATAGCGGGCCACCAAGAGACCCAGTACTTC
TRBJ1-1 TRBV29-1 TRBD1 - CSGGDRDPTEAFF TGCAGCGGGGGAGACAGGGATCCCACTGAAGCTTTCTTT
TRBJ2-3 TRBV5-1 TRBD1 - CASSLGDRVVDTQYF TGCGCCAGCAGCTTGGGAGACAGGGTAGTAGATACGCAGTATTTT
TRBJ2-3 TRBV5-1 TRBD1 - CASSLASGQGGDTQYF TGCGCCAGCAGCCTGGCATCGGGACAGGGGGGAGATACGCAGTATTTT
TRBJ2-1 TRBV7-9 TRBD1 - CASNPGQGAPEQFF TGTGCCAGCAACCCGGGACAGGGGGCGCCTGAGCAGTTCTTC
TRBJ2-3 TRBV29-1 - once CSVEPQLLRATDTQYF TGCAGCGTTGAACCGCAACTCTTACGTGCCACAGATACGCAGTATTTT
TRBJ2-3 TRBV29-1 - - CSVDSRGDTQYF TGCAGCGTTGATTCTCGAGGAGATACGCAGTATTTT
TRBJ1-5 TRBV4-1 - many CASSQGWREGQPQHF TGCGCCAGCAGCCAAGGATGGAGGGAAGGACAGCCCCAGCATTTT
TRBJ2-3 TRBV6-5 TRBD2 - CASSRTSGRDTQYF TGTGCCAGCAGCCGGACTAGCGGACGAGATACGCAGTATTTT
TRBJ1-1 TRBV19 - - CASSIGARQNTEAFF TGTGCCAGTAGTATAGGAGCGCGTCAGAACACTGAAGCTTTCTTT
TRBJ2-5 TRBV7-3 TRBD2 - CASSTSGLAGETQYF TGTGCCAGCAGCACCTCGGGACTAGCGGGGGAGACCCAGTACTTC
TRBJ2-2 TRBV6-8 TRBD1 - CASIPSTRTGNTGELFF TGTGCCAGCATTCCCTCAACAAGGACAGGGAACACCGGGGAGCTGTTTTTT
TRBJ1-4 TRBV28 TRBD1 - CASTSGTDGEKLFF TGTGCCAGCACCTCCGGGACAGATGGCGAAAAACTGTTTTTT
TRBJ1-1 TRBV13 TRBD1 - CASSFTGVTEAFF TGTGCCAGCAGCTTCACAGGGGTTACTGAAGCTTTCTTT
TRBJ1-2 TRBV7-2 - - CASSLNQGKQGYTF TGTGCCAGCAGTCTAAACCAGGGGAAGCAAGGCTACACCTTC
TRBJ2-5 TRBV7-8 TRBD1 - CASSPRTGSQTQYF TGTGCCAGCAGCCCACGGACAGGGAGTCAAACCCAGTACTTC
TRBJ2-1 TRBV4-1 TRBD2 - CASSQVLAGDNEQFF TGCGCCAGCAGCCAAGTACTAGCGGGAGACAATGAGCAGTTCTTC
TRBJ1-6 TRBV18 TRBD1 - CASSPGTAYNSPLHF TGTGCCAGCTCACCAGGGACAGCTTATAATTCACCCCTCCACTTT
TRBJ2-1 TRBV28 TRBD2 once CASSGGGFGINEQFF TGTGCCAGCAGTGGCGGGGGTTTTGGTATAAATGAGCAGTTCTTC
TRBJ2-5 TRBV5-4 TRBD1 - CASSFSGQPQETQYF TGTGCCAGCAGCTTCTCGGGACAGCCCCAAGAGACCCAGTACTTC
TRBJ1-1 TRBV7-9 - - CASSPKNRVNTEAFF TGTGCCAGCAGCCCGAAGAACAGGGTGAACACTGAAGCTTTCTTT
TRBJ1-1 TRBV2 TRBD1 few CASSVGQDYTEAFF TGTGCCAGCAGCGTAGGACAGGACTACACTGAAGCTTTCTTT
TRBJ1-2 TRBV12-3/TRBV12-4 - once CASSTSGEGGYTF TGTGCCAGCAGTACCTCAGGGGAGGGAGGCTACACCTTC
TRBJ1-2 TRBV19 - once CASTPPRTEKNYGYTF TGTGCCAGTACCCCACCCCGGACAGAGAAGAACTATGGCTACACCTTC
TRBJ1-1 TRBV6-5 TRBD1 - CASSFTQGAVPEAFF TGTGCCAGCAGTTTCACACAGGGGGCTGTCCCTGAAGCTTTCTTT
TRBJ2-2 TRBV4-2 - - CASSQDLAGSNTGELFF TGTGCCAGCAGCCAAGATCTGGCGGGGTCTAACACCGGGGAGCTGTTTTTT
TRBJ1-3 TRBV28 - - CASSFRGALGNTIYF TGTGCCAGCAGTTTCCGGGGGGCACTTGGAAACACCATATATTTT
TRBJ2-3 TRBV4-2 - few CASSGGSPDTQYF TGTGCCAGCAGCGGGGGGAGCCCAGATACGCAGTATTTT
TRBJ1-4 TRBV5-1 - - CASSLDGANEKLFF TGCGCCAGCAGCTTGGACGGTGCTAATGAAAAACTGTTTTTT
TRBJ1-1 TRBV2 TRBD1 - CASRGPRDSVYEAFF TGTGCCAGCAGGGGACCAAGGGACAGCGTATATGAAGCTTTCTTT
TRBJ2-3 TRBV7-9 - - CASSFPGGVSTDTQYF TGTGCCAGCAGCTTCCCCGGCGGGGTTAGCACAGATACGCAGTATTTT
TRBJ1-1 TRBV7-6 - - CASSLAGGPRDTEAFF TGTGCCAGCAGCTTAGCGGGCGGCCCCAGGGACACTGAAGCTTTCTTT
TRBJ1-4 TRBV4-3 TRBD1 - CASSQDWTGGEKLFF TGCGCCAGCAGCCAAGATTGGACAGGGGGTGAAAAACTGTTTTTT
TRBJ2-3 TRBV24-1 TRBD2 - CATGERGPRTDTQYF TGTGCCACCGGTGAGCGGGGGCCTCGCACAGATACGCAGTATTTT
TRBJ2-5 TRBV28 TRBD1 - CASSRKQGFETQYF TGTGCCAGCAGTCGGAAACAGGGGTTTGAGACCCAGTACTTC
TRBJ2-2 TRBV10-3 TRBD1 few CAISGQTNTGELFF TGTGCCATTTCGGGACAGACGAACACCGGGGAGCTGTTTTTT
TRBJ1-6 TRBV4-2 - - CASSQGSQGGSPLHF TGTGCCAGCAGCCAAGGATCCCAGGGCGGTTCACCCCTCCACTTT
TRBJ2-3 TRBV28 TRBD2 - CASSLGGLPTDTQYF TGTGCCAGCAGTTTAGGGGGACTACCGACAGATACGCAGTATTTT
TRBJ1-3 TRBV11-2 TRBD1 - CASSLGDRDGNTIYF TGTGCCAGCAGCTTAGGGGACAGGGATGGAAACACCATATATTTT
TRBJ1-1 TRBV24-1 TRBD1 - CATSDPDRTEAFF TGTGCCACCAGTGACCCGGACAGGACTGAAGCTTTCTTT
TRBJ1-1 TRBV6-2/TRBV6-3 - - CASSYSLEAFF TGTGCCAGCAGTTACTCACTGGAAGCTTTCTTT
TRBJ1-2 TRBV5-6 - - CASSLEWEANYGYTF TGTGCCAGCAGCTTAGAATGGGAGGCTAACTATGGCTACACCTTC
TRBJ2-1 TRBV27 - - CASSSLIRGEQFF TGTGCCAGCAGTTCGCTAATTAGGGGCGAGCAGTTCTTC
TRBJ2-3 TRBV4-3 TRBD2 - CASSQDAPRASGYTDTQYF TGCGCCAGCAGCCAAGACGCCCCACGCGCTAGCGGGTACACAGATACGCAGTATTTT
TRBJ1-1 TRBV6-2/TRBV6-3 - - CASSYSEGPNTEAFF TGTGCCAGCAGTTACTCGGAGGGACCTAACACTGAAGCTTTCTTT
TRBJ2-7 TRBV28 TRBD2 - CASSPGLADPSYEQYF TGTGCCAGCAGTCCAGGACTAGCGGACCCTTCCTACGAGCAGTACTTC
TRBJ1-4 TRBV4-3 - - CASSQDRGGNEKLFF TGCGCCAGCAGCCAAGACAGGGGCGGTAATGAAAAACTGTTTTTT